The 18 T cell receptor beta chains below all came from one sample that was sequenced in a study of blood T cell repertoires in COVID-19. Sequenced by immunoSEQ multiplex PCR; TCRdb stores in-frame clones only, minus some. The sample lists 140,000 to 150,000 clones, 65% to 80% occurring once. Input material: peripheral blood. These receptor sequences come from a woman in her sixties with acute or convalescent COVID-19.

CDR3 amino acids: CASSTKQGWDNSPLHF. The CDR3 DNA reads as TGTGCCAGCAGTACAAAACAGGGCTGGGATAATTCACCCCTCCACTTT. The chain recombines TRBV27 with TRBJ1-6; the D gene is possibly TRBD1 (6 bases). V lost 5 bases and J lost 5, with 16 bases in between. From germline, CDR1 is MNHEY and CDR2 SMNVEV (reference sequence). The CDR3 has 16 residues.

This clone was found a few times. This chain's CDR3 is CASSGRTSGIRNEQFF. CDR3 nucleotide sequence: TGTGCCAGCAGTGGCAGGACTAGCGGTATACGCAATGAGCAGTTCTTC. The chain uses TRBV9 and TRBJ2-1, with 10 nucleotides matching TRBD2. Germline-derived CDR1 and CDR2 are SGDLS and YYNGEE. V lost 5 bases, J lost 6 bases, and 11 bases stayed unmatched. CDR3 size: 16 residues.

The chain has TRBV14 and TRBJ2-5; TRBD1 aligns across 9 bases. The CDR3 runs 15 residues. Germline V gives CDR1 SGHDN, CDR2 FVKESK. After removal of 3 bases from V and 2 bases from J, the junction contained 4 bases not matched to a gene. DNA for the CDR3: TGTGCCAGCAGCCACTGGACAGGGGTACAAGAGACCCAGTACTTC. Protein product: CASSHWTGVQETQYF.

The genes are TRBV27 and TRBJ1-6; 9 bases are a match to TRBD1. This CDR3 spans 16 amino acids. Per germline, CDR1 MNHEY and CDR2 SMNVEV (reference sequence). Trimming took 4 bases from V and 6 from J; bases not matched to a gene: 7. Written as DNA, the CDR3 is TGTGCCAGCAGTTCAGCCCGGACAGGGGCTAATTCACCCCTCCACTTT. The encoded protein is CASSSARTGANSPLHF.

The chain uses TRBV6-6 and TRBJ1-2, with TRBD1 matching over 11 bases. Germline trimming cut 6 bases from V and 5 bases from J; bases unmatched to any gene: 23. Germline V lookup: CDR1 MNHNY, CDR2 SVGAGI (reference sequence). The CDR3 covers 20 residues. The DNA for the CDR3 is TGTGCCAGCAGCGAGCCGGTGAGAGGGACAGGGGGACTTTCGGCTTATGGCTACACCTTC. It is translated as CASSEPVRGTGGLSAYGYTF.

In its sample, this clone was seen once. The chain joins TRBV5-3 to TRBJ1-2; the D gene is possibly TRBD1 (6 bases). TRBV5-3 is identified as an open reading frame with a role that is uncertain. The CDR3 spans 15 residues. The V end lost 6 bases, the J end lost 6 bases, and 21 bases lay between the germline ends. CDR3 amino acids: CARTTDDRDKNGYTF. The CDR3 DNA reads TGTGCCAGAACCACAGACGACCGGGACAAAAATGGCTACACCTTC.

This clone was detected only once. The rearrangement joins TRBV5-4 to TRBJ2-1, with D possibly matching TRBD2 (6 bases). There are 13 residues in the CDR3. V lost 4 bases to trimming and J lost 6 bases, with 11 bases between them. Germline assignment: CDR1 SGHNT and CDR2 YYREEE (reference sequence). The CDR3 spells CASSTKTSNEQFF. The CDR3 DNA is TGTGCCAGCAGCACCAAGACTAGCAATGAGCAGTTCTTC. Supplemented by reference TRBV5-4 and TRBJ2-1, the full variable domain reads ETGVTQSPTHLIKTRGQQVTLRCSSQSGHNTVSWYQQALGQGPQFIFQYYREEENGRGNFPPRFSGLQFPNYSSELNVNALELDDSALYLCASSTKTSNEQFFGPGTRLTVL.

The sample holds a few counts of this clone. The same CDR3 arises from other DNA sequences in this sample as well. For the CDR3, the DNA is TGTGCCTGGAGGAGCTCGGGGTTCACAGATACGCAGTATTTT. This translates into CAWRSSGFTDTQYF. The chain employs TRBV30 and TRBJ2-3; perhaps TRBD2 as D (5 bases). CDR1 GTSNPN and CDR2 SVGIG come from the germline V gene (reference sequence). This CDR3 is 14 amino acids long. Trimming shortened V by 3 bases and J by 2 bases, and 12 bases separated the two germline ends.

J is TRBJ2-5 and V is TRBV5-1; perhaps TRBD2 as D (6 bases). The CDR3 runs 12 residues. Between the trimmed V and J ends, which lost 7 bases and 5 bases, there was a span of 12 bases. Germline V gene lookup returns CDR1 SGHRS and CDR2 YFSETQ. The DNA of the CDR3 is TGCGCCAGCGCGTCCCGGGGGGAGACCCAGTACTTC. This codes for CASASRGETQYF. Combining the CDR3 with reference TRBV5-1 and TRBJ2-5 gives the whole variable domain KAGVTQTPRYLIKTRGQQVTLSCSPISGHRSVSWYQQTPGQGLQFLFEYFSETQRNKGNFPGRFSGRQFSNSRSEMNVSTLELGDSALYLCASASRGETQYFGPGTRLLVL.

The chain joins TRBV15 to TRBJ2-1; perhaps TRBD1 as D (5 bases). The CDR3 length is 13 residues. Trimming removed 0 bases at V and 10 bases at J, with 10 bases between. Per germline, CDR1 LNHNV and CDR2 YYDKDF (reference sequence). CDR3 coding DNA: TGTGCCACCAGCAGAGATGACAGAGAGGAGCAGTTCTTC. It codes for CATSRDDREEQFF.

This clone has just a few counts. The chain recombines TRBV23-1 with TRBJ1-1; TRBD1 matches 10 bases. TRBV23-1 is reported as an ORF; its role is uncertain. V trimming: 7 bases; J trimming: 5 bases; junction bases outside the gene matches: 4. The CDR3 consists of 13 residues. Here the CDR3 DNA reads TGCGCCAGCATTGAGGGACAGGGGACTGAAGCTTTCTTT. It is translated as CASIEGQGTEAFF.

The chain combines TRBV4-1 with TRBJ1-4, with D maybe TRBD1 (5 bases). V was shortened by 0 bases and J by 0 bases, with 8 bases between the two germline ends. CDR1 and CDR2 from the germline V gene are MGHRA and YSYEKL. This CDR3 is built from 16 residues. CDR3: CASSQDRTSTNEKLFF. The CDR3, as DNA: TGCGCCAGCAGCCAAGATAGGACATCAACTAATGAAAAACTGTTTTTT.

The V call is TRBV6-5, the J call TRBJ2-1, with 7 positions matching TRBD2. V was pared by 7 bases and J by 4 bases, with 10 bases of the junction left unmatched. The length of the CDR3 is 15 residues. Germline lookup yields CDR1 MNHEY and CDR2 SVGAGI. The CDR3 here is CASTPTGGTYNEQFF. The CDR3 DNA follows: TGTGCCAGCACTCCAACCGGGGGGACGTACAATGAGCAGTTCTTC.

The chain carries TRBV6-1 and TRBJ1-4; no clear D gene. V was clipped by 1 base and J by 5 bases, with 14 bases between them. Germline V lookup: CDR1 MNHNS, CDR2 SASEGT. This CDR3 region has 16 residues. The CDR3: CASSEGSGIWNEKLFF. CDR3 in DNA: TGTGCCAGCAGTGAAGGGTCGGGAATATGGAATGAAAAACTGTTTTTT.

The chain carries TRBV27 and TRBJ2-7, with TRBD2 identical over 8 bases. The J segment lost 3 bases and the V segment lost 8 bases, leaving 6 bases of the junction unmatched. This CDR3 has 13 residues. Germline V gene sequence: CDR1 MNHEY, CDR2 SMNVEV (reference sequence). In DNA, the CDR3 is TGTGCCAGCTCCTCAGCGGGAGACTACGAGCAGTACTTC. It is translated as CASSSAGDYEQYF.

The V gene is TRBV5-1, the J gene TRBJ2-7; 13 bases align to TRBD2. Looked up from germline, CDR1 is SGHRS and CDR2 is YFSETQ. Unmatched junction bases numbered 8, after V lost 3 bases and J lost 5 bases. This CDR3 has 16 residues. CDR3 nucleotides: TGCGCCAGCAGCTGGGGGACTAGCGGGGCCTTAAACGAGCAGTACTTC. Its translation is CASSWGTSGALNEQYF.

The chain joins TRBV18 to TRBJ2-1; D is uncertain. The germline gives CDR1 KGHSH, CDR2 LQKENI. V dropped 6 bases and J dropped 9 bases, with 15 bases sitting between them. The length of the CDR3 is 13 residues. CDR3: CASSPTKTGEQFF. The CDR3, as DNA: TGTGCCAGCTCCCCCACGAAGACTGGTGAGCAGTTCTTC.

Remarks on this clone: The germline gene is not matched at one end of the junction; a read error may be the cause. CDR3 amino acids: CASSYQYREVFF. The CDR3 DNA reads TGTGCCAGCAGTTATCAATACAGGGAAGTATTCTTC. The V gene is TRBV6-6, the J gene TRBJ2-7; the D gene is possibly TRBD1 (6 bases). This CDR3 contains 12 residues. Germline V lookup: CDR1 MNHNY, CDR2 SVGAGI (reference sequence).